These 32 T cell receptor beta chains originate from one sample sequenced in a study of CD8 T cells in ankylosing spondylitis. TCRdb called the 5' RACE reads again in MiXCR, with one record for every CDR3 protein. The table has under 250,000 distinct CDR3 sequences, approximately 11% seen once. Sample: blood, either unsorted or a sorted T cell fraction (not recorded which). These receptors originate from a male donor with ankylosing spondylitis or in good health (not recorded which).

The rearrangement joins TRBV9 to TRBJ2-1; TRBD1 matches at 10 bases. Trimming removed 0 bases from V and 8 bases from J; junction bases left unmatched: 8. In germline, CDR1 is SGDLS, CDR2 YYNGEE. The CDR3 extends over 16 amino acids. In DNA form, the CDR3 reads TGTGCCAGCAGCGTAGGCGGAGACAGGGGGCTGTATGAGCAGTTCTTC. It yields the protein CASSVGGDRGLYEQFF.

The table lists this clonotype with many counts. The rearrangement uses TRBV12-3 or TRBV12-4 and TRBJ2-5; TRBD1 matches 8 bases. The CDR3 spans 15 residues. With 5 bases clipped from V and 4 bases from J, the junction kept 9 bases outside the gene matches. DNA for the CDR3: TGTGCCAGCAGTCGGCAAGGACAGGGTAGAGAGACCCAGTACTTC. It translates to CASSRQGQGRETQYF.

The V and J genes are TRBV7-9 and TRBJ2-5; D may be TRBD1 (5 bases). V was clipped by 4 bases and J by 4 bases, with 16 bases between them. The CDR3 consists of 15 residues. CDR1 SEHNR and CDR2 FQNEAQ come from the germline V gene (reference sequence). CDR3 amino acids: CASSSSTQGPETQYF. The CDR3 DNA follows: TGTGCCAGCAGCTCCTCCACCCAGGGCCCAGAGACCCAGTACTTC.

This clonotype was detected only a few times. The chain links TRBV7-6 to TRBJ2-2; D not resolved. Germline V CDR1 and CDR2: SGHVS, FNYEAQ. V lost 2 bases, J lost 4 bases, and 11 bases lay in between. This CDR3 contains 15 residues. CDR3 region: CASSLQPTGTGELFF. CDR3 bases: TGTGCCAGCAGCTTACAACCAACGGGCACCGGGGAGCTGTTTTTT.

The chain has TRBV20-1 and TRBJ2-7; 12 bases align to TRBD2. The germline gives CDR1 DFQATT, CDR2 SNEGSKA (reference sequence). CDR3 size: 18 residues. DNA of the CDR3: TGCAGGGGCGAGTCTCCGGGCCTAGCGGGGGGGCCCTCCTACGAGCAGTACTTC. Its protein is CRGESPGLAGGPSYEQYF.

The DNA of the CDR3 is TGCAGTGCTCCACTGGGTAGTTCCGGCACAGATACGCAGTATTTT. Translating it yields CSAPLGSSGTDTQYF. The V and J genes are TRBV20-1 and TRBJ2-3; D remains ambiguous. Trimming shortened V by 5 bases and J by 1 base, and 16 bases separated the two germline ends. Germline CDR1 reads DFQATT; CDR2 reads SNEGSKA (reference sequence). CDR3 length: 15 residues.

In this sample, this clonotype turned up a few times. The genes are TRBV2 and TRBJ1-5; no clear D gene. Germline assignment: CDR1 SNHLY and CDR2 FYNNEI. The CDR3 totals 16 residues. Trimming removed 4 bases at V and 2 bases at J, with 15 bases between. This chain's CDR3 is CASSVLGREGNQPQHF. CDR3 DNA sequence: TGTGCCAGCAGTGTTTTGGGTAGGGAAGGCAATCAGCCCCAGCATTTT.

This clonotype was picked up many times. The CDR3 sequence is CSARPPGRSNTGELFF. Written as DNA, the CDR3 is TGCAGTGCTCGACCCCCGGGACGGTCGAACACCGGGGAGCTGTTTTTT. The J gene is TRBJ2-2, the V gene TRBV20-1; either TRBD1 or TRBD2 may supply D (5 bases each). The V gene lost 5 bases and the J gene lost 0 bases, with 16 bases spanning the gap. There are 16 residues in the CDR3. CDR1 and CDR2 (germline): DFQATT, SNEGSKA (reference sequence).

This clonotype has ten or more counts. This chain links TRBV6-5 with TRBJ2-7, with 9 bases that match TRBD1. Germline V gives CDR1 MNHEY, CDR2 SVGAGI. V trimming: 4 bases; J trimming: 3 bases; junction bases outside the gene matches: 4. This CDR3 contains 14 residues. CDR3 bases: TGTGCCAGCAGTTCTCGGACAGGGGACTACGAGCAGTACTTC. This gives the protein CASSSRTGDYEQYF.

Details on this clonotype: This may stem from a read error, because a much larger clone lies one nucleotide away. The V call is TRBV10-3, the J call TRBJ2-2; D may be TRBD2 (5 bases). Germline-derived CDR1 and CDR2 are ENHRY and SYGVKD. The CDR3 loop spans 12 amino acids. The chain's CDR3 is CAISGLTGELLF. CDR3 sequence (DNA): TGTGCCATCAGTGGACTGACCGGGGAGCTGCTTTTT.

This clonotype was found once. One junction end disagrees with the germline gene, perhaps due to a read error. The chain is built from TRBV27 and TRBJ2-6, with TRBD1 as a possible D gene (5 bases). CDR1 and CDR2 (germline): MNHEY, SMNVEV (reference sequence). The length of the CDR3 is 14 residues. CDR3 region: CASRGGSGASVLTF. DNA for the CDR3: TGTGCCAGTAGAGGTGGTTCTGGGGCCAGCGTCCTGACTTTC.

This clonotype was seen many times. The rearrangement uses TRBV5-1 and TRBJ1-4; D is unclear. CDR1 is SGHRS and CDR2 is YFSETQ in the germline V gene. V lost 0 bases to trimming and J lost 0 bases, with 9 bases between them. The CDR3 loop spans 16 amino acids. The CDR3 DNA reads as TGCGCCAGCAGCTTGGGAATCGGGACAACTAATGAAAAACTGTTTTTT. The encoded protein is CASSLGIGTTNEKLFF.

Many counts were recorded for this clonotype. V and J are TRBV12-3 or TRBV12-4 and TRBJ1-1; the D gene is possibly TRBD1 (6 bases). The CDR3 spans 14 residues. Trimming left V 4 bases short and J 2 bases short, with 11 bases between. CDR3 DNA: TGTGCCAGCAGTTGGACAGTTTTAAACACTGAAGCTTTCTTT. It specifies CASSWTVLNTEAFF.

The chain carries TRBV7-9 and TRBJ2-2, with TRBD1 matching 7 bases. J gave up 10 bases and V 5 bases, and 13 bases lay outside the gene matches. The CDR3 extends over 15 amino acids. Germline V gene data show CDR1 as SEHNR and CDR2 as FQNEAQ (reference sequence). CDR3 in DNA: TGTGCCAGCAGCCGTGACAGGGTAGAATCGGAGGAGCTGTTTTTT. Translation gives CASSRDRVESEELFF.

This clonotype has at least ten counts. The rearrangement uses TRBV5-1 and TRBJ2-5; unclear D gene. Germline V gene sequence: CDR1 SGHRS, CDR2 YFSETQ. Between the trimmed V and J ends, which lost 2 bases and 5 bases, there was a span of 7 bases. The CDR3 runs to 12 residues. Written as DNA, the CDR3 is TGCGCCAGCAGCTTCTTGATGGAGACCCAGTACTTC. Amino acid sequence: CASSFLMETQYF.

This chain connects TRBV6-1 to TRBJ1-6, with 7 bases lining up with TRBD1. Germline lookup yields CDR1 MNHNS and CDR2 SASEGT. V shed 6 bases, J shed 0 bases, and the junction held 11 bases outside the gene matches. This CDR3 contains 18 residues. CDR3 bases: TGTGCCAGCAGCGAATTTGGGACAGAGAGCTCCTATAATTCACCCCTCCACTTT. Residues: CASSEFGTESSYNSPLHF.

This clonotype was seen many times. The genes are TRBV5-6 and TRBJ2-3, with TRBD2 matching over 8 bases. The V segment lost 1 base and the J segment 4 bases; nucleotides outside the gene matches: 5. The CDR3 has 15 residues. Germline lookup yields CDR1 SGHDT and CDR2 YYEEEE. In nucleotides, the CDR3 is TGTGCCAGCAGCTTGACCGGGGGGGCTTCAGATACGCAGTATTTT. Its translation is CASSLTGGASDTQYF.

This clonotype was picked up a small number of times. The chain joins TRBV20-1 to TRBJ2-5; no reliable D call. CDR1 is DFQATT and CDR2 is SNEGSKA in the germline V gene (reference sequence). The CDR3 has 11 residues. The V end was cut by 4 bases, the J end by 3 bases, with 6 bases between. The CDR3 nucleotides read TGCAGTGCTACTCGGGAAGAGACCCAGTACTTC. It translates to CSATREETQYF.

Only a few counts were recorded for this clonotype. The chain has TRBV7-7 and TRBJ2-2, with D perhaps TRBD1 or TRBD2 (5 bases each). Trimming took 5 bases from V and 2 from J, leaving 15 bases between them. The CDR3 runs 16 residues. Germline CDR1 and CDR2: SSHAT and FNYEAQ (reference sequence). The CDR3 DNA reads as TGTGCCAGCAGCCCGGGGCTGGGGGATAACACCGGGGAGCTGTTTTTT. This translates into CASSPGLGDNTGELFF.

The CDR3 spells CSVTSGQETQYF. The CDR3 region has the DNA TGCAGCGTTACTAGCGGCCAAGAGACCCAGTACTTC. The J gene is TRBJ2-5, the V gene TRBV29-1; 8 bases are a match to TRBD2. V trimming: 5 bases; J trimming: 1 base; junction bases outside the gene matches: 0. There are 12 residues in the CDR3. The germline V gene has CDR1 SQVTM and CDR2 ANQGSEA.

This clonotype was observed many times. The V call is TRBV28, the J call TRBJ2-1; a weak D match, TRBD1 (6 bases). The CDR3 sequence is 14 residues long. Trimming cost V 8 bases and J 9 bases, with 20 bases left between them. The germline gives CDR1 MDHEN, CDR2 SYDVKM. The CDR3 loop reads CASRPGLRGIEQFF. CDR3 coding DNA: TGTGCCAGCCGACCAGGGCTTAGGGGGATTGAGCAGTTCTTC.

This clonotype showed up many times. J is TRBJ2-7 and V is TRBV5-1; unclear D gene. Germline V gene lookup returns CDR1 SGHRS and CDR2 YFSETQ. CDR3 length: 14 amino acids. The germline V and J ends were trimmed by 0 bases and 1 base, with 8 bases remaining between them. CDR3 residues: CASSLAGTSYEQYF. DNA of the CDR3: TGCGCCAGCAGCTTGGCCGGCACATCCTACGAGCAGTACTTC.

The rearrangement joins TRBV20-1 to TRBJ2-2; D is possibly TRBD1 (5 bases). V was trimmed by 0 bases and J by 4 bases, leaving 18 bases between them. Germline lookup yields CDR1 DFQATT and CDR2 SNEGSKA (reference sequence). The CDR3 sequence is 17 residues long. The CDR3, as DNA: TGCAGTGCTAGAGATTATCTTCAGGGTATCAGCACCGGGGAGCTGTTTTTT. It specifies CSARDYLQGISTGELFF.

This clonotype appeared many times. This rearrangement joins TRBV7-3 to TRBJ1-1; 7 bases agree with TRBD1. Germline assignment: CDR1 SGHTA and CDR2 FQGTGA. This CDR3 region has 15 residues. Germline trimming cut 2 bases from V and 2 bases from J; bases unmatched to any gene: 5. The CDR3 DNA reads TGTGCCAGCAGCTTATCAGGGGGTGGTAACACTGAAGCTTTCTTT. This codes for CASSLSGGGNTEAFF.

This clonotype was observed many times. This chain connects TRBV12-3 or TRBV12-4 to TRBJ2-3; weak D call: TRBD1 (5 bases). The CDR3 runs 16 residues. The V end was cut by 2 bases, the J end by 0 bases, with 12 bases between. The DNA of the CDR3 is TGTGCCAGCAGTTTAAGGCAGGGCCCTAGCACAGATACGCAGTATTTT. It is translated as CASSLRQGPSTDTQYF.

This clonotype occurred many times. The CDR3 loop is CASSTGQGITEAFF. The CDR3 nucleotides are TGTGCCAGCAGCACGGGACAGGGCATCACTGAAGCTTTCTTT. J is TRBJ1-1 and V is TRBV7-6, with 9 bases identical to TRBD1. CDR3 length: 14 amino acids. The junction had 5 bases not matched to a gene; V was cut back by 5 bases and J by 4 bases. CDR1 is SGHVS and CDR2 is FNYEAQ in the germline V gene.

This clonotype appeared many times. The gene calls are TRBV7-8 and TRBJ1-5; 10 nucleotides match TRBD1. Germline-derived CDR1 and CDR2 are SGHVS and FQNEAQ. The length of the CDR3 is 18 residues. V lost 4 bases and J lost 2; bases outside the gene matches: 11. The CDR3 region has the DNA TGTGCCAGCAGCTCAATTCCGGGACAGGGGCAGGGCAATCAGCCCCAGCATTTT. It specifies CASSSIPGQGQGNQPQHF.

Note on this clonotype: This sequence may be a read error, since a much larger clone differs from it by one base. The J gene is TRBJ2-1, the V gene TRBV3-1; unclear D gene. This CDR3 spans 13 amino acids. From germline, CDR1 is LGHDT and CDR2 YNNKEL (reference sequence). The DNA for the CDR3 is TGTGCCAGCAGCCAAGGAGTGGGCAATAAGCAGTTCTTC. This translates into CASSQGVGNKQFF.

V and J are TRBV28 and TRBJ2-7; D is undetermined. Trimming removed 2 bases at V and 6 bases at J, with 20 bases between. This CDR3 region has 16 residues. The germline gives CDR1 MDHEN, CDR2 SYDVKM. CDR3 sequence (DNA): TGTGCCAGCAGTTTACTCACCAGGCCCGTTCCCCGCGAGCAGTACTTC. Protein product: CASSLLTRPVPREQYF.

This clonotype was counted at least ten times. The CDR3 sequence is CASSESSVPTDTQYF. CDR3 DNA: TGCGCCAGCAGTGAGTCGTCGGTACCCACAGATACGCAGTATTTT. The chain couples TRBV10-1 to TRBJ2-3; D remains ambiguous. V was pared by 0 bases and J by 2 bases, with 9 bases between. Per the germline V gene, CDR1 is WNHNN and CDR2 is SYGVQD (reference sequence). CDR3 length: 15 amino acids.

This clonotype has just a few counts. The chain links TRBV28 to TRBJ2-7; D uncertain. Trimming shortened V by 2 bases and J by 0 bases, and 11 bases separated the two germline ends. The CDR3 loop spans 15 amino acids. Germline-derived CDR1 and CDR2 are MDHEN and SYDVKM. CDR3 in DNA: TGTGCCAGCAGTTTACTTCCCCGAACCTCCTACGAGCAGTACTTC. Its protein is CASSLLPRTSYEQYF.

The table lists this clonotype with many counts. The chain carries TRBV5-5 and TRBJ1-2; weak D call: TRBD1 (5 bases). Per germline, CDR1 SGHKS and CDR2 YYEKEE (reference sequence). Deletions cut 2 bases from V and 2 bases from J, with 16 bases between. The length of the CDR3 is 16 residues. In nucleotides, the CDR3 is TGTGCCAGCAGCTTAATGGGAGCGGGGGTCAACTATGGCTACACCTTC. Protein: CASSLMGAGVNYGYTF.